This T cell receptor (beta chain) appears in the sequencing data of a study of T cells in Graves' hyperthyroidism and ophthalmopathy (dated by TCRdb to between 2018 and 2020). In the study overall: Peripheral blood was collected at initial diagnosis, before any treatment. To identify distinguishing TCR V-J signatures, a discovery cohort of about a hundred patients was used, comprising some 45 with Graves' ophthalmopathy and about 59 with stable Graves' hyperthyroidism. Prospective prediction of ophthalmopathy was tested in an independent validation cohort of about 19 hyperthyroidism patients and roughly 16 patients who later progressed to ophthalmopathy. The roughly 100 discovery patients were randomly divided into training and test sets at a 7:3 ratio. The study also compared thyroid tissue and blood T-cell repertoires from about six Graves' hyperthyroidism patients. After sampling, hyperthyroidism patients received methimazole starting at 30 mg daily, and ophthalmopathy patients received high-dose intravenous methylprednisolone. The paper reports TCR Vbeta CDR3 sequencing of roughly 140 peripheral blood samples: some 44 ophthalmopathy, under 80 hyperthyroidism and approximately 17 progressor patients.

This clonotype was observed at least ten times. Its antigen specificity is not known. No much larger clone is present one base from it, and per-base qualities are unavailable. Hyperthyroidism patients were aged 18 to 65 years and newly diagnosed, with disease duration of less than 2 months. Exclusion was applied to patients with uncontrolled infections, other autoimmune diseases, pregnancy or lactation. Diagnoses were established on the basis of clinical symptoms, serum thyroxine and TRAb, thyroid ultrasound, and orbital computed tomography. Blood from progressor patients was drawn when they were first diagnosed with hyperthyroidism, before any ophthalmopathy symptoms appeared. PBMCs were isolated from more than 8 ml of fresh peripheral blood by Ficoll-Paque density gradient centrifugation. Patients classed as progressors first received a Graves' hyperthyroidism diagnosis and then went on to develop ophthalmopathy during follow-up. Total RNA was extracted using Trizol reagent, and RNA quality was assessed on an Agilent 2100 Bioanalyzer.

Broader findings and caveats from the paper: Blood samples also contained most of the expanded thyroid clonotypes (frequency above 0.001), which suggests that blood repertoires may reflect thyroid immune responses. Sample size was not statistically predetermined, and investigators were not blinded to group allocation. During validation, the model predicted progression to ophthalmopathy a median of approximately 6.5 months ahead of onset, with roughly 65% sensitivity and about 72% specificity. In cross-validation, a model built on a 13 V-J signature told ophthalmopathy apart from stable hyperthyroidism with about 90% sensitivity and roughly 81% specificity, and in testing the same model reached 80%/75%.

From its cysteine to its phenylalanine, the CDR3 spans 15 amino acids. The only DNA kept is the CDR3, 45 bases in frame from the first base. CDR1 SGHRS and CDR2 YFSETQ are derived from the germline V gene. Germline trimming amounts to 3 bases on V and 5 bases on J, with 3 as the count of junction bases outside the gene matches. Amplification of TCR beta CDR3 regions was carried out from RNA transcripts. The TCR CDR3 was subjected to a first round of RT-PCR using the HTBI primer set and the Qiagen OneStep RT-PCR kit. The libraries were constructed in a second round of multiplex PCR and then size-selected and purified. Paired-end sequencing of the libraries was performed with 100 bp reads on an Illumina HiSeq2000. Under the source paper's analysis protocol: Raw data were processed with SOAPnuke, discarding reads with adapters, uncalled bases, mean Phred below 15, or no exact constant-primer or identifier match. High-quality paired reads were merged with COPE v1.2.5, and unique nucleotide sequences were defined as clonotypes. Clonotypes were aligned to IMGT TRBV, TRBD and TRBJ reference segments using MiTCR v1.1. The analysis was restricted to V-J combinations with a frequency above 0.0001, which together covered roughly 99% of the repertoires. The TCS score was defined as the ratio of F50 (clonal expansion) to E x V (chaos), calculated using BLOSUM62-based TCRdist between CDR3 peptides within each V-J. Welch's t-statistics and random forest reduced 500 to 650 V-J features to 13, which were used in a naive Bayes classifier (R e1071). TCRdb took the public reads, trimmed them with fastp at Q25, ran MiXCR for clone calling and kept in-frame beta chains. Every CDR3 protein is listed once, alongside the most common genes and DNA of its rows. For this entry, the V and J calls and clone size follow TCRdb and not the study's own pipeline. Across this sample there are roughly 160,000 distinct CDR3 sequences, with about 9.4% seen only once. The ten largest clones capture approximately 20% of the sample.

Recombination linked TRBV5-1 to TRBJ2-1; TRBD2 fits 12 bases in the junction. Sample: blood. The source of this sequence is a woman younger than 35 with Graves' hyperthyroidism that later progressed to Graves' ophthalmopathy. This receptor has the CDR3 CASSWTSGDNNEQFF. The DNA is TGCGCCAGCAGCTGGACTAGCGGGGACAACAATGAGCAGTTCTTC. The CDR3, completed at both ends by the reference TRBV5-1 and TRBJ2-1 genes, gives the full variable domain KAGVTQTPRYLIKTRGQQVTLSCSPISGHRSVSWYQQTPGQGLQFLFEYFSETQRNKGNFPGRFSGRQFSNSRSEMNVSTLELGDSALYLCASSWTSGDNNEQFFGPGTRLTVL.